This T cell receptor beta chain appears in the sequencing data of a study of naive and memory T cell subsets. Study conclusions and caveats: Naive repertoires, especially CD8, held a few larger clonotypes, possibly memory cells re-expressing CD45RA.

An equimolar mix of two oligonucleotides served as the beta constant-region primer for TRBC1 and TRBC2. Ligated cDNA was amplified by four rounds of PCR with nested alpha and beta constant-region primers and SP2. From the UMI-ligation and nested PCR reads, TCRdb called clonotypes with MiXCR, one entry per CDR3 protein. The sample consists of under 150,000 distinct CDR3 sequences, about 20% of them appearing once. Germline-derived CDR1 and CDR2 are ENHRY and SYGVKD. V lost 3 bases to trimming and J lost 7 bases, with 16 bases between them. The CDR3 loop spans 14 amino acids. Regarding this clonotype: Antigen specificity is unknown.

The chain uses TRBV10-3 and TRBJ2-7; D possibly uses TRBD1 or TRBD2 (6 bases each). This TCR came from a human donor in good health. The sequenced sample was naive CD8+ T cells from blood. CDR3: CAISDIGGGGEQYF. CDR3 DNA: TGTGCCATCAGTGATATAGGGGGAGGCGGGGAGCAGTACTTC.